This T cell receptor beta chain was captured in a study of blood T cells in healthy people across ages. Sample-barcoded 5' priming and a J-beta primer mix drove a second PCR of roughly 6 to 12 cycles. Every cDNA molecule bore a tag from a template-switch adaptor containing 12 random nucleotides. TCRdb re-analysed the 5' RACE reads in MiXCR, keeping a single row per CDR3 protein. The sample includes more than 700,000 distinct CDR3 sequences, around half seen only once; the top ten take approximately 18%. The CDR3 is 13 residues long. J was trimmed by 5 bases and V by 2 bases; bases with no gene match: 4. CDR1 is SQVTM and CDR2 is ANQGSEA in the germline V gene. In its sample, this clonotype was seen many times. Its antigen remains unidentified. Study conclusions and caveats: With age, beta diversity per million T cells declined roughly linearly, significantly by approximately 41. PBMC samples, being unsorted, prevented any conclusive comparison of naive and antigen-experienced cells. Higher diversity, along with more naive CD4+ cells, distinguished long-lived donors from aged donors.

Material: blood. The V gene is TRBV29-1, the J gene TRBJ2-5; 8 bases agree with TRBD1. The source of this sequence is a man older than 75 in good health. CDR3 protein: CSVETGGRETQYF. The CDR3 DNA reads as TGCAGCGTTGAAACAGGGGGAAGGGAGACCCAGTACTTC.